What follows is one TCR beta chain and its context. Antigen specificity is unknown. The sample belongs to a study of T cells after yellow fever vaccination. Study at large: Those fractions that held only low numbers of cells were prepared using the SMART-Seq v4 Ultra Low Input RNA kit. Overall study findings and caveats: Repertoires obtained by FACS sorting could include abundant clonotypes that entered as contaminants from the bulk population. Some clonotypes were seen in both the CD4 and the CD8 compartments. These made up a small share and likely arose from convergent recombination.

Template switching by 5'RACE produced TCR cDNA, adding a universal primer site and UMIs. From the 5' RACE reads, TCRdb called clonotypes with MiXCR, one entry per CDR3 protein. The sample records around 550,000 distinct CDR3 sequences, less than 20% being singletons. Trimming stripped 5 bases from V and 9 bases from J, with 11 bases between. The CDR3 runs 12 residues. CDR1 is SEHNR and CDR2 is FQNEAQ in the germline V gene (reference sequence). This TCR derives from a young man who received the YFV17D yellow fever vaccine. The chain uses TRBV7-9 and TRBJ2-1; D gene uncertain. Sequencing was performed on PBMCs, taken 15 days after the yellow fever booster vaccination. CDR3: CASSDDSVEQFF. The CDR3 DNA follows: TGTGCCAGCAGCGATGACTCGGTTGAGCAGTTCTTC.